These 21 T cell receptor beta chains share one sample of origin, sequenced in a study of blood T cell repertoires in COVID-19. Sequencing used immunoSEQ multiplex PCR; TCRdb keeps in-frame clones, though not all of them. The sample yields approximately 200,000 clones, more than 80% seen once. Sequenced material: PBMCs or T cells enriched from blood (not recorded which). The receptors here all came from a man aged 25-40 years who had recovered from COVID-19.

CDR3 residues: CASSPAEDRTLNEKLFF. The CDR3 bases are TGCGCCAGCAGCCCCGCGGAGGACAGGACCTTAAATGAAAAACTGTTTTTT. The chain uses TRBV4-3 and TRBJ1-4; 7 positions match TRBD1. The ends lost 4 bases at V and 5 bases at J; junction bases unmatched: 13. The CDR3 is 17 amino acids. Looked up from germline, CDR1 is LGHNA and CDR2 is YSLEER.

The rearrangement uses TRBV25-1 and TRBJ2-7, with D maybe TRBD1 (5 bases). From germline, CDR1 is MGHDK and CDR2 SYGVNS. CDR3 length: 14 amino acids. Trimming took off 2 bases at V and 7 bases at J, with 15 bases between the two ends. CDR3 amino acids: CASSEGHLLREQYF. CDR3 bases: TGTGCCAGCAGTGAAGGACACCTCCTCAGGGAGCAGTACTTC.

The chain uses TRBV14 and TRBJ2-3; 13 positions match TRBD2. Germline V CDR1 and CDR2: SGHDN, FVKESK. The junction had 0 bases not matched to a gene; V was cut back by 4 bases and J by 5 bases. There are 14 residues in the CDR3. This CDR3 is CASSRLAGGDTQYF. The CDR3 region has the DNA TGTGCCAGCAGCCGACTAGCGGGAGGAGATACGCAGTATTTT.

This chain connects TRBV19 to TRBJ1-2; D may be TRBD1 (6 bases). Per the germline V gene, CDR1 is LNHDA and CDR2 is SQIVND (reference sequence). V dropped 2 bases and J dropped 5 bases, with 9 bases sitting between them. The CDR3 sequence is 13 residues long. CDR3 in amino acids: CASSIKQGYGYTF. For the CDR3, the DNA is TGTGCCAGTAGTATAAAACAGGGATATGGCTACACCTTC.

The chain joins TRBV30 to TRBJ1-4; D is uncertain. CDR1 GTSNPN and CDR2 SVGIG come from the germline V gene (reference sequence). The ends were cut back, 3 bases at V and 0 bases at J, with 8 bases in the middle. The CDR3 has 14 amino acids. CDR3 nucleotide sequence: TGTGCCTGGAGCCCGTTATCAACTAATGAAAAACTGTTTTTT. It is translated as CAWSPLSTNEKLFF.

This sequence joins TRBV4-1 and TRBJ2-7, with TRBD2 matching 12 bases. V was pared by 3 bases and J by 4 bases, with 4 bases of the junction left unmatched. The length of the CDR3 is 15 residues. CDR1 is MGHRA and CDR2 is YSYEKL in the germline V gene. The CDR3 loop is CASSQTSGSLYEQYF. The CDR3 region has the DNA TGCGCCAGCAGCCAGACTAGCGGGAGCTTGTACGAGCAGTACTTC.

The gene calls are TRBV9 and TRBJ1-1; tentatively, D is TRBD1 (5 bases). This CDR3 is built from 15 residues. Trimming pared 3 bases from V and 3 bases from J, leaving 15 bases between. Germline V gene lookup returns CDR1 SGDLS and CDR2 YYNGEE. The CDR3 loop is CASSARPQGDTEAFF. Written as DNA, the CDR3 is TGTGCCAGCAGCGCCCGGCCCCAAGGGGACACTGAAGCTTTCTTT. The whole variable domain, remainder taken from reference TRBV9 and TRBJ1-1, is DSGVTQTPKHLITATGQRVTLRCSPRSGDLSVYWYQQSLDQGLQFLIQYYNGEERAKGNILERFSAQQFPDLHSELNLSSLELGDSALYFCASSARPQGDTEAFFGQGTRLTVV.

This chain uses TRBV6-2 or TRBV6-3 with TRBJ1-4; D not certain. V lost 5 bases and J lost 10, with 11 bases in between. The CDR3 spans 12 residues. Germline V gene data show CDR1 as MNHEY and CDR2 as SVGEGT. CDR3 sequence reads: CASSQQDLKLFF. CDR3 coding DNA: TGTGCCAGCAGTCAGCAAGACTTAAAACTGTTTTTT.

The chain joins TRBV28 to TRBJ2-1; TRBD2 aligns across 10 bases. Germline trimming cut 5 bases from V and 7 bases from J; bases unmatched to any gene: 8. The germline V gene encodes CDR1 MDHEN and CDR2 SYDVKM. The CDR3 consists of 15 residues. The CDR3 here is CASSLTSGNLNEQFF. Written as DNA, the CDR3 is TGTGCCAGCAGTCTCACTAGCGGGAATTTGAATGAGCAGTTCTTC.

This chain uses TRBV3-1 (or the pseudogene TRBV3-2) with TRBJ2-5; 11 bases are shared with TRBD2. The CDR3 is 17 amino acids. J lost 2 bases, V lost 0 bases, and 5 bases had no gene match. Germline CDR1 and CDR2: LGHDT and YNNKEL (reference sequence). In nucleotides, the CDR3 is TGTGCCAGCAGCCAAGAGGGGACTAGCGGCCCGCAAGAGACCCAGTACTTC. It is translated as CASSQEGTSGPQETQYF.

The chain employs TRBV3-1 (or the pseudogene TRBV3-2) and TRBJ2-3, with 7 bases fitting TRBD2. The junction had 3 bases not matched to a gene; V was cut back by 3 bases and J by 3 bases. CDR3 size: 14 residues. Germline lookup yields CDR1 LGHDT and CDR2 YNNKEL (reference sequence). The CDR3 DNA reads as TGTGCCAGCAGCCAGAGCGGGACTACAGATACGCAGTATTTT. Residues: CASSQSGTTDTQYF.

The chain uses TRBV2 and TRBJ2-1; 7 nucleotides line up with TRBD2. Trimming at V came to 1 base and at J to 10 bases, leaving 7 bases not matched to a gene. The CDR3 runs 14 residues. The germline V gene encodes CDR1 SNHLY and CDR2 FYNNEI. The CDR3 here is CASSEGGAGREQFF. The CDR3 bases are TGTGCCAGCAGTGAAGGAGGAGCGGGAAGGGAGCAGTTCTTC.

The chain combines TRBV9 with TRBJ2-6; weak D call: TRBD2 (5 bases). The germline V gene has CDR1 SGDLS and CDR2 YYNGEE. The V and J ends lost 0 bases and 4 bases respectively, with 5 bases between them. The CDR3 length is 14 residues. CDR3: CASSVGGGANVLTF. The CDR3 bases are TGTGCCAGCAGCGTAGGCGGGGGGGCCAACGTCCTGACTTTC.

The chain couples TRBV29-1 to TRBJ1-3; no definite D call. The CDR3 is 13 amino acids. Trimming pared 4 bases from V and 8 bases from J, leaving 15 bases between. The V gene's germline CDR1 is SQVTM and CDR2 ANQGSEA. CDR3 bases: TGCAGCGTTGTAGTTGGCCGCGGTGACACCATATATTTT. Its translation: CSVVVGRGDTIYF.

The CDR3 loop reads CSVDSGSGEKLFF. Here the CDR3 DNA reads TGCAGCGTTGATTCGGGGTCGGGTGAAAAACTGTTTTTT. The chain is built from TRBV29-1 and TRBJ1-4, with D unclear. Trimming shortened V by 3 bases and J by 7 bases, and 12 bases separated the two germline ends. Germline CDR1 reads SQVTM; CDR2 reads ANQGSEA. This CDR3 has 13 residues.

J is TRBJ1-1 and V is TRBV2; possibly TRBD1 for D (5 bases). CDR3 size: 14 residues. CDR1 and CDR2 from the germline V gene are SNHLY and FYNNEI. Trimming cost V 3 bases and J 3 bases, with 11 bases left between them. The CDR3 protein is CASSEAGGDTEAFF. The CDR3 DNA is TGTGCCAGCAGTGAGGCCGGAGGGGACACTGAAGCTTTCTTT.

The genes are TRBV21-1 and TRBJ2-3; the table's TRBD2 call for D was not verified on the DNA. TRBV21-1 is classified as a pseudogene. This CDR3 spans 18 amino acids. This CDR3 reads CASSTCPSGRGGPDTQYF. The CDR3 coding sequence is TGTGCCAGCAGCACATGTCCAAGCGGGAGGGGCGGCCCAGATACGCAGTATTTT.

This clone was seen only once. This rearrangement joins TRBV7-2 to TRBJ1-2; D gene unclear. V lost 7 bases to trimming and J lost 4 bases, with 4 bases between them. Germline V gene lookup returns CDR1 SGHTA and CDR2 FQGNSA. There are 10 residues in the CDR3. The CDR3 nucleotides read TGTGCCAGCATAGCCTATGGCTACACCTTC. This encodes CASIAYGYTF. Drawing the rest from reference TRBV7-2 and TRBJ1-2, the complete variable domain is GAGVSQSPSNKVTEKGKDVELRCDPISGHTALYWYRQSLGQGLEFLIYFQGNSAPDKSGLPSDRFSAERTGGSVSTLTIQRTQQEDSAVYLCASIAYGYTFGSGTRLTVV.

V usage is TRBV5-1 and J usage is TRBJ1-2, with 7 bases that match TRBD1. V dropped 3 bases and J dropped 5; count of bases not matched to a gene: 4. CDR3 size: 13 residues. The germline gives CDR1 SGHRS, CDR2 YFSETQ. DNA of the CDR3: TGCGCCAGCAGCTGGGACAGCGAGTATGGCTACACCTTC. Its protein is CASSWDSEYGYTF.

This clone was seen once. The CDR3 coding sequence is TGTGCCAGCAGCTCCCCTCGAGGTCGGCTTAGAGGGGAGACCCAGTACTTC. As protein: CASSSPRGRLRGETQYF. V is TRBV11-2 and J is TRBJ2-5; D might be TRBD2 (5 bases). This CDR3 is 17 amino acids long. Germline V gene sequence: CDR1 SGHAT, CDR2 FQNNGV. Trimming removed 4 bases from V and 5 bases from J, with 23 bases in between.

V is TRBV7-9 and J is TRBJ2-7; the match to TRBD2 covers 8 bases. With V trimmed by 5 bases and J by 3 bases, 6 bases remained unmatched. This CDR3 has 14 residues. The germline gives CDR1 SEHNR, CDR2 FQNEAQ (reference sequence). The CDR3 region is CASSASGSGYEQYF. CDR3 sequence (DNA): TGTGCCAGCAGCGCCAGCGGGAGCGGCTACGAGCAGTACTTC.